Listed here are 17 T cell receptor beta chains from one sample, sequenced in a study of technical replicates of blood from several donors. Data came from immunoSEQ multiplex PCR; TCRdb stores just in-frame clones and leaves some out. The repertoire includes roughly 60,000 clones, approximately 86% of them detected once, and less than 6% sits in the top ten. Sequencing was performed on PBMCs. The receptor set was obtained from a human donor in good health. Some clones in this sample may be carry-over from other donors' samples.

In this sample, this clone turned up once. V gene TRBV7-3 combines with J gene TRBJ2-7; D gene uncertain. The CDR3 has 15 residues. V was trimmed by 0 bases and J by 3 bases, leaving 12 bases between them. Looked up from germline, CDR1 is SGHTA and CDR2 is FQGTGA. CDR3 nucleotide sequence: TGTGCCAGCAGCTTAACGGCAGTAAACAACTACGAGCAGTACTTC. Protein sequence: CASSLTAVNNYEQYF.

Only one count was recorded for this clone. The chain joins TRBV7-6 to TRBJ2-3; a weak D match, TRBD2 (6 bases). The CDR3 loop spans 15 amino acids. Germline CDR1 is SGHVS and CDR2 is FNYEAQ. V lost 0 bases to trimming and J lost 4 bases, with 11 bases between them. CDR3 DNA sequence: TGTGCCAGCAGCTTAGCGGATGAGCGGGCAGATACGCAGTATTTT. Translation gives CASSLADERADTQYF.

The chain joins TRBV18 to TRBJ2-7, with TRBD1 identical over 8 bases. V was pared by 1 base and J by 5 bases, with 7 bases of the junction left unmatched. Per the germline V gene, CDR1 is KGHSH and CDR2 is LQKENI. The CDR3 is made up of 15 amino acids. The CDR3 sequence is CASSPQAGGMDEQYF. CDR3 DNA: TGTGCCAGCTCACCACAGGCAGGGGGCATGGACGAGCAGTACTTC.

This clone came up once. The V call is TRBV2, the J call TRBJ1-2; tentatively, D is TRBD1 (5 bases). Trimming stripped 2 bases from V and 8 bases from J, with 18 bases between. The germline gives CDR1 SNHLY, CDR2 FYNNEI. The CDR3 loop spans 15 amino acids. This chain's CDR3 is CASSEQMGREGGYTF. CDR3 DNA sequence: TGTGCCAGCAGTGAACAAATGGGCAGGGAAGGCGGCTACACCTTC.

This clone was seen more than once but under ten times. The J gene is TRBJ1-1, the V gene TRBV4-1; a weak D match, TRBD1 (6 bases). Deletions cut 4 bases from V and 0 bases from J, with 15 bases between. The length of the CDR3 is 16 residues. CDR1 MGHRA and CDR2 YSYEKL come from the germline V gene. This CDR3 is CASSRPAGDLNTEAFF. In DNA, the CDR3 is TGCGCCAGCAGCCGTCCCGCAGGGGATTTGAACACTGAAGCTTTCTTT.

This clone showed up just once. The chain has TRBV18 and TRBJ2-1; D is perhaps TRBD1 (6 bases). The CDR3 totals 17 residues. The V gene lost 1 base and the J gene lost 3 bases, with 16 bases spanning the gap. Germline CDR1 reads KGHSH; CDR2 reads LQKENI. CDR3 coding DNA: TGTGCCAGCTCACCACGTCTGACAGGATTTCTCTACAATGAGCAGTTCTTC. Residues: CASSPRLTGFLYNEQFF.

The V and J genes are TRBV7-9 and TRBJ1-2; 9 bases map to TRBD1. The CDR3 contains 15 residues. With V trimmed by 1 base and J by 4 bases, 4 bases remained unmatched. Per germline, CDR1 SEHNR and CDR2 FQNEAQ (reference sequence). The CDR3 protein is CASSLGTGVGYGYTF. CDR3 nucleotide sequence: TGTGCCAGCAGCTTAGGGACAGGGGTTGGCTATGGCTACACCTTC.

This clone has a single count. V is TRBV7-8 and J is TRBJ2-7, with 7 bases lining up with TRBD1. The V segment lost 5 bases and the J segment 6 bases; nucleotides outside the gene matches: 10. CDR3 length equals 14 residues. Germline assignment: CDR1 SGHVS and CDR2 FQNEAQ. The DNA for the CDR3 is TGTGCCAGCAGCAGAGACCTGACAGGGTTCGAGCAGTACTTC. As protein: CASSRDLTGFEQYF.

The V and J genes are TRBV6-5 and TRBJ2-1; possible D gene TRBD2, 5 bases. This CDR3 is built from 16 residues. Germline CDR1 is MNHEY and CDR2 is SVGAGI. V was cut by 0 bases and J by 0 bases, with 9 bases left in between. The CDR3 sequence: CASSYSVGSSYNEQFF. In DNA, the CDR3 is TGTGCCAGCAGTTACTCGGTGGGGAGCTCCTACAATGAGCAGTTCTTC.

A single count supports this clone. DNA of the CDR3: TGTGCCAGTAGTAGTGGCGCGGGAGCGGTAGATACGCAGTATTTT. Amino acid sequence: CASSSGAGAVDTQYF. This chain uses TRBV19 with TRBJ2-3; TRBD2 aligns across 7 bases. The V and J ends lost 4 bases and 5 bases, in that order; junction bases with no gene match: 9. Germline V lookup: CDR1 LNHDA, CDR2 SQIVND (reference sequence). This CDR3 is 15 amino acids long.

This rearrangement joins TRBV1 to TRBJ2-7; TRBD1 is the table's D call and was not checked against the DNA. TRBV1 is classified as a pseudogene. The CDR3 totals 16 residues. CDR3 sequence reads: CTSSQDHGQGTYEQYF. For the CDR3, the DNA is TGCACCAGCAGCCAAGATCATGGACAGGGTACCTACGAGCAGTACTTC.

The genes are TRBV5-6 and TRBJ2-1, with 8 bases that match TRBD2. The CDR3 has 15 residues. V gave up 6 bases and J gave up 4 bases; unmatched junction bases: 9. Germline CDR1 and CDR2: SGHDT and YYEEEE. DNA for the CDR3: TGTGCCAGCACCCCCGGGACTAGTGGATACAATGAGCAGTTCTTC. Translated: CASTPGTSGYNEQFF.

This chain joins TRBV27 and TRBJ2-3; 9 bases line up with TRBD2. CDR1 is MNHEY, CDR2 SMNVEV, per germline (reference sequence). V dropped 6 bases and J dropped 5; count of bases not matched to a gene: 6. The CDR3 totals 14 residues. CDR3 coding DNA: TGTGCCAGCAGGCGGCGGGAGGGTGTAGATACGCAGTATTTT. As protein: CASRRREGVDTQYF.

The CDR3 sequence: CASSLAQGVAFF. CDR3 bases: TGTGCCAGCAGCTTAGCGCAAGGGGTGGCTTTCTTT. The chain employs TRBV7-2 and TRBJ1-1, with D perhaps matching TRBD1 (5 bases). The CDR3 has 12 amino acids. Germline CDR1 and CDR2: SGHTA and FQGNSA. The V end was cut by 0 bases, the J end by 11 bases, with 10 bases between.

This chain joins TRBV5-4 and TRBJ2-1; weak D call: TRBD1 (6 bases). Germline V gene lookup returns CDR1 SGHNT and CDR2 YYREEE (reference sequence). The CDR3 runs 14 residues. Deletions cut 0 bases from V and 8 bases from J, with 12 bases between. The DNA of the CDR3 is TGTGCCAGCAGCTTGGACCAGGGGAGCCATGAGCAGTTCTTC. It translates to CASSLDQGSHEQFF.

The rearrangement links TRBV30 to TRBJ2-1, with TRBD1 matching 7 bases. This CDR3 has 13 residues. CDR1 and CDR2 from the germline V gene are GTSNPN and SVGIG (reference sequence). V lost 5 bases and J lost 2; bases outside the gene matches: 3. CDR3 bases: TGTGCCTGGGGGACAGACCCCTACAATGAGCAGTTCTTC. This sequence encodes CAWGTDPYNEQFF.

The genes are TRBV7-2 and TRBJ2-1, with 7 bases identical to TRBD2. The J segment lost 7 bases and the V segment lost 1 base, leaving 16 bases of the junction unmatched. CDR1 SGHTA and CDR2 FQGNSA come from the germline V gene. CDR3 length: 18 residues. CDR3 DNA sequence: TGTGCCAGCAGCTTAGTGTTCTCGGCGGGAGCGCTGGTTAATGAGCAGTTCTTC. The encoded protein is CASSLVFSAGALVNEQFF.